This T cell receptor (beta chain) originates from a study of regulatory T cells in long-lasting Graves disease (dated by TCRdb to the early 2020s). Regarding the study in general: Persistent Graves' disease was defined as persistently positive TSH receptor autoantibodies together with antithyroid drug treatment for over 5 years. Peripheral blood TCR sequencing and RNA sequencing compared persistent Graves' disease patients with newly diagnosed Graves' disease patients. The study was registered as a clinical trial and conducted in China. TCR sequencing covered about 13 persistent and roughly 20 newly diagnosed Graves' disease patients, some 33 samples in total. Antithyroid drugs had been taken for approximately 10 years on average by persistent Graves' disease patients in the clinical cohort.

The protocol used for the library was multiplex PCR. Sequencing was performed on an Illumina HiSeq 4000. iRepertoire HTBI primers and Arm-PCR amplification of CDR3 regions were used to construct TCR beta libraries. Before sequencing, the PCR products underwent gel purification. Regarding the original processing steps: A total of fewer than 65 TRBV and some 15 TRBJ segments were identified across samples and were used for gene usage analysis of CDR3 amino acid clonotypes. Filtered high-quality paired reads were merged into contigs using COPE and FqMerger. BLAST was used to align contigs to IMGT TRBV, TRBD and TRBJ reference genes, and CDR3 was defined according to IMGT. Highly expanded clones were defined as clonotypes with a frequency above 0.1%. Repertoire diversity was measured by Shannon entropy, and V-J evenness by the Gini coefficient. Clonotypes shared by more than one individual were considered public. TCRdb passed the public sequencing reads through fastp at Q25 and MiXCR, retaining productive beta sequences. Rows with one shared CDR3 protein collapse into an entry with the most common genes and DNA. V and J calls and clone size were set by TCRdb, not the authors. The table for this sample lists around 500,000 distinct CDR3 sequences; around 21% of them were counted only once. The top ten hold over 7.5% of the sample.

As encoded in the germline V gene (reference sequence), CDR1 is DFQATT while CDR2 is SNEGSKA. V and J lose 0 bases and 9 bases, and a span of 15 bases separates them. From cysteine to phenylalanine, the CDR3 is 14 amino acids long. Only the CDR3 part of the read is kept: 42 bases, read in frame from the first base. The research as a whole found: Peripheral blood alone was examined, since thyroid tissue, which constituted the primary lesion, could not be accessed. As a limitation, the authors acknowledged that the small sample size may reduce accuracy. A larger number of public clonotypes was shared among persistent patients (more than 2,500) than among newly diagnosed patients (approximately 930). Lower TCR Shannon entropy and fewer highly expanded clones were observed in persistent Graves' disease patients than in newly diagnosed patients, which suggested clonal expansion. Preferential use of TRBV28, TRBJ1-2 and TRBJ2-5 was observed in persistent disease, whereas TRBV20-1 and TRBJ2-1 were favored in newly diagnosed disease. Only the TCR beta chain was sequenced and analyzed.

About this clonotype itself: The clone's antigen remains unknown. Base qualities are not at hand, and no much larger clone is one base apart.

The time point label on this specimen signifies: persistent/refractory GD, antithyroid drugs over 5 years with positive TRAb. For both TCR sequencing and RNA sequencing, RNA was extracted from PBMCs using TRIzol. Graves' disease was diagnosed according to American Thyroid Association guidelines. The patients came from an endocrinology department in Xi'an, China. Each patient gave approximately 10 milliliters of peripheral blood, collected in an EDTA anticoagulant tube. PBMCs were isolated by Ficoll Paque Plus density gradient separation without further T cell sorting. An Agilent 2100 Bioanalyzer and agarose gel were used to assess RNA quality, and a NanoDrop 2000 was used to measure RNA concentration.

The V and J genes are TRBV20-1 and TRBJ2-1, with TRBD2 perhaps the D gene, on 6 matching bases. This clonotype was obtained from a female donor with Graves disease. Sequenced here: peripheral blood mononuclear cells (PBMCs), sampled when the disease was refractory, from a patient treated with antithyroid drugs. The CDR3 loop reads CSAREILGGSEQFF. The DNA reads as follows: TGCAGTGCTAGAGAAATCTTGGGGGGAAGTGAGCAGTTCTTC.